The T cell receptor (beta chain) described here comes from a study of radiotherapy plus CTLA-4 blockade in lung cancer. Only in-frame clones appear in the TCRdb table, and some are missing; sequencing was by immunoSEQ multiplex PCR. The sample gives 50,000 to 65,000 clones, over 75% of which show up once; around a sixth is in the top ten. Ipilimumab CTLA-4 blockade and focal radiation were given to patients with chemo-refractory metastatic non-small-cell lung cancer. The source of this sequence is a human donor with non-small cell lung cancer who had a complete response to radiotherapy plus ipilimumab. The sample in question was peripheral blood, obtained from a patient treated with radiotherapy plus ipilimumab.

CDR3: CASSGDRPTSYEQYF. CDR3 in DNA: TGTGCCAGCAGCGGGGACAGACCCACCTCCTACGAGCAGTACTTC. This chain uses TRBV2 with TRBJ2-5, with 7 bases lining up with TRBD1. The J call could be wrong; TRBJ2-7 is a better fit for the DNA end. The CDR3 has 15 residues. Germline assignment: CDR1 SNHLY and CDR2 FYNNEI.